Each of the 18 T cell receptor beta chains below was sequenced from the same sample in a study of CD8 T cells in cerebrospinal fluid in Alzheimer's disease. TCRdb processed the 10x single-cell sequencing reads again and assigns one entry to each CDR3 protein, with no DNA. This sample's table has around 900 distinct CDR3 sequences. The sequenced sample consisted of cerebrospinal fluid. Receptors originate from a human donor with Parkinson's disease.

This clonotype is deemed medium-sized by its frequency. This rearrangement joins TRBV28 to TRBJ1-6; TCRdb indicates TRBD1, and absent DNA this call remains unverified. The CDR3 is 13 amino acids. Looked up from germline, CDR1 is MDHEN and CDR2 is SYDVKM. CDR3 sequence reads: CASSPPGDSPLHF.

Judged by frequency, this clonotype is medium-sized. V is TRBV12-3 or TRBV12-4 and J is TRBJ2-2. This CDR3 has 12 amino acids. CDR3 residues: CASSLKVGELFF.

Judged by frequency, this clonotype is medium-sized (0.01 to 0.1%). This chain's CDR3 is CASSIRAAGLSNTGELFF. The gene calls are TRBV19 and TRBJ2-2. Germline lookup yields CDR1 LNHDA and CDR2 SQIVND (reference sequence). The CDR3 has 18 residues. The variable domain in full, completed from reference TRBV19 and TRBJ2-2, reads DGGITQSPKYLFRKEGQNVTLSCEQNLNHDAMYWYRQDPGQGLRLIYYSQIVNDFQKGDIAEGYSVSREKKESFPLTVTSAQKNPTAFYLCASSIRAAGLSNTGELFFGEGSRLTVL.

This clonotype shows up as medium-sized by frequency. The CDR3 sequence is CSATTGTGLQPQHF. V gene TRBV20-1 combines with J gene TRBJ1-5; with no DNA, the TCRdb D assignment of TRBD1 cannot be verified. Germline V gene sequence: CDR1 DFQATT, CDR2 SNEGSKA (reference sequence). CDR3 length: 14 residues.

Measured by frequency, this clonotype is medium-sized (0.01 to 0.1%). The rearrangement links TRBV6-2 or TRBV6-3 to TRBJ1-5. CDR3 length: 18 residues. Germline V CDR1 and CDR2: MNHEY, SVGEGT. Here the CDR3 reads CASSGVEARRVSNQPQHF.

In terms of frequency, this clonotype is large (0.1 to 1%). This chain's CDR3 is CASSVEPWDSQGNTIYF. The V call is TRBV9, the J call TRBJ1-3; with no DNA, the TCRdb D assignment of TRBD1 cannot be verified. The CDR3 length is 17 residues. Per germline, CDR1 SGDLS and CDR2 YYNGEE. Variable domain in full (rest from reference TRBV9 and TRBJ1-3): DSGVTQTPKHLITATGQRVTLRCSPRSGDLSVYWYQQSLDQGLQFLIQYYNGEERAKGNILERFSAQQFPDLHSELNLSSLELGDSALYFCASSVEPWDSQGNTIYFGEGSWLTVV.

Considering frequency, this clonotype is medium-sized. The J gene is TRBJ1-1, the V gene TRBV6-5; the D gene TCRdb calls, TRBD1, cannot be checked with no DNA. Germline CDR1 MNHEY, CDR2 SVGAGI. CDR3 length: 15 amino acids. CDR3: CASSYSMGGISEAFF.

Measured by frequency, this clonotype is large. This chain uses TRBV2 with TRBJ2-1. Germline CDR1 and CDR2: SNHLY and FYNNEI. The CDR3 is made up of 14 amino acids. Here the CDR3 reads CASSSRIPYNEQFF.

Its frequency marks this clonotype as medium-sized. The chain joins TRBV6-1 to TRBJ2-6. Germline V gene data show CDR1 as MNHNS and CDR2 as SASEGT. The CDR3 totals 15 residues. The CDR3 loop is CASSERNSGANVLTF.

This clonotype registers medium-sized by frequency. The gene calls are TRBV6-1 and TRBJ2-2; absent DNA, TCRdb's TRBD2 call cannot be checked. The CDR3 runs to 14 residues. Per the germline V gene, CDR1 is MNHNS and CDR2 is SASEGT. The chain's CDR3 is CASSPQGSSGELFF.

This clonotype is called large based on its frequency. This chain joins TRBV5-1 and TRBJ2-2; TCRdb's D gene call, TRBD2, goes unchecked for lack of DNA. The CDR3 is made up of 15 amino acids. CDR1 and CDR2 (germline): SGHRS, YFSETQ. CDR3 residues: CASREAGRDTGELFF. Complete variable domain (other parts from reference TRBV5-1 and TRBJ2-2): KAGVTQTPRYLIKTRGQQVTLSCSPISGHRSVSWYQQTPGQGLQFLFEYFSETQRNKGNFPGRFSGRQFSNSRSEMNVSTLELGDSALYLCASREAGRDTGELFFGEGSRLTVL.

Considering frequency, this clonotype is medium-sized. The V and J genes are TRBV7-8 and TRBJ2-7; TCRdb picks TRBD2, but there is no DNA to check that call. The CDR3 covers 14 residues. Germline CDR1 reads SGHVS; CDR2 reads FQNEAQ. The CDR3 loop reads CASRRGGAPYEQYF.

Frequency places this clonotype as large. The chain has TRBV6-5 and TRBJ1-5; with no DNA, the TCRdb D assignment of TRBD1 cannot be verified. Per germline, CDR1 MNHEY and CDR2 SVGAGI. The CDR3 spans 13 residues. Here the CDR3 reads CASWERDNQPQHF.

This chain connects TRBV14 to TRBJ2-3; the TCRdb call, TRBD1, lacks DNA for checking. This CDR3 contains 14 residues. Germline V gene data show CDR1 as SGHDN and CDR2 as FVKESK. CDR3 residues: CARGAGGLTDTQYF.

This clonotype is labeled large based on frequency. This sequence joins TRBV11-2 and TRBJ2-1; TCRdb's D call, TRBD2, is unchecked because there is no DNA. The germline gives CDR1 SGHAT, CDR2 FQNNGV. The CDR3 is made up of 17 amino acids. CDR3 sequence: CASSPDSGRALFNEQFF.

Measured by frequency, this clonotype is large (0.1 to 1%). This chain connects TRBV5-1 to TRBJ1-1; lacking DNA, the TRBD1 call made by TCRdb goes unchecked. Per the germline V gene, CDR1 is SGHRS and CDR2 is YFSETQ. The CDR3 loop spans 14 amino acids. This CDR3 reads CASSLERGGTEAFF.

Judged by frequency, this clonotype is medium-sized. The chain couples TRBV15 to TRBJ1-3. The germline V gene has CDR1 LNHNV and CDR2 YYDKDF (reference sequence). The length of the CDR3 is 16 residues. The CDR3 sequence: CATSRAIPTDGNTIYF.

This clonotype registers large by frequency. The V call is TRBV10-3, the J call TRBJ1-5. The CDR3 is 14 amino acids. Germline V gene data show CDR1 as ENHRY and CDR2 as SYGVKD. CDR3 sequence reads: CAISESMTNQPQHF.